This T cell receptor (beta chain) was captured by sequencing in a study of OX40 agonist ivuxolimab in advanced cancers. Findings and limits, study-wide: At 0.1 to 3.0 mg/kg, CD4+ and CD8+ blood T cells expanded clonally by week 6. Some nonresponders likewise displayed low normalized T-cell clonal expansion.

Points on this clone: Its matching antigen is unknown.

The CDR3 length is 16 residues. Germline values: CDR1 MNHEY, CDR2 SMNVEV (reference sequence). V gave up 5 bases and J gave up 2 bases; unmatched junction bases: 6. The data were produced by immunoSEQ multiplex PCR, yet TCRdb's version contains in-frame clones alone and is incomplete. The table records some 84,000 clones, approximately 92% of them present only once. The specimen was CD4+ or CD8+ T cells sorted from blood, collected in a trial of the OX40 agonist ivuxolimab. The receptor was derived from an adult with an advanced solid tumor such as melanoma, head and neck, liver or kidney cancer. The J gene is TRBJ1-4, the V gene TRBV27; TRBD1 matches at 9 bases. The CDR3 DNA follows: TGTGCCAGCAGTCTACAGGGGGCAAAGACTAATGAAAAACTGTTTTTT. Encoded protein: CASSLQGAKTNEKLFF.